These 25 T cell receptor beta chains originate from one sample sequenced in a study of OX40 agonist ivuxolimab in advanced cancers. Library preparation used the immunoSEQ multiplex PCR assay. Not all clones reach the TCRdb copy of this immuneACCESS table, which keeps in-frame sequences only. Checked studies attribute under half of the gap to unresolved V genes and leave the rest unexplained. This sample is represented by about 74,000 clones; roughly 80% of them were singletons. Less than 2.5% of the sample comes from the top ten. The source material was CD4+ or CD8+ T cells sorted from blood, sampled in a trial of the OX40 agonist ivuxolimab. The receptor source for this set is an adult with an advanced solid tumor such as melanoma, head and neck, liver or kidney cancer.

The chain combines TRBV28 with TRBJ2-4, with 14 bases matching TRBD2. The germline V gene has CDR1 MDHEN and CDR2 SYDVKM. With 0 bases clipped from V and 0 bases from J, the junction kept 1 base outside the gene matches. The CDR3 extends over 18 amino acids. The CDR3 is CASSLWTSGGVAKNIQYF. CDR3 nucleotides: TGTGCCAGCAGTTTATGGACTAGCGGGGGGGTAGCCAAAAACATTCAGTACTTC.

The chain is built from TRBV28 and TRBJ2-2; a possible D gene is TRBD1 (7 bases). In germline, CDR1 is MDHEN, CDR2 SYDVKM. Trimming took off 11 bases at V and 9 bases at J, with 19 bases between the two ends. CDR3 length equals 13 residues. Written as DNA, the CDR3 is TGTGCCGCCGGAGGGGGGACAGTTTGGGAGCTGTTTTTT. It translates to CAAGGGTVWELFF. Based on the CDR3 plus reference TRBV28 and TRBJ2-2, the full variable domain is DVKVTQSSRYLVKRTGEKVFLECVQDMDHENMFWYRQDPGLGLRLIYFSYDVKMKEKGDIPEGYSVSREKKERFSLILESASTNQTSMYLCAAGGGTVWELFFGEGSRLTVL.

The J gene is TRBJ1-2, the V gene TRBV7-9; no definite D call. Germline CDR1 and CDR2: SEHNR and FQNEAQ (reference sequence). V gave up 1 base and J gave up 0 bases, with 6 bases separating them. The CDR3 totals 14 residues. CDR3 protein: CASSLERANYGYTF. The CDR3 DNA follows: TGTGCCAGCAGCTTAGAAAGGGCTAACTATGGCTACACCTTC.

DNA of the CDR3: TGTGCCAGCAGCCAAGATACAGCGGGAGGGCCCGAGGATGAGCAGTTCTTC. This sequence encodes CASSQDTAGGPEDEQFF. This rearrangement joins TRBV4-2 to TRBJ2-1, with TRBD2 matching over 10 bases. The CDR3 extends over 17 amino acids. CDR1 and CDR2 (germline): LGHNA, YNFKEQ. Unmatched junction bases numbered 10, after V lost 0 bases and J lost 8 bases.

This rearrangement joins TRBV11-2 to TRBJ1-1; the D is unclear. CDR1 and CDR2 (germline): SGHAT, FQNNGV. The ends were cut back, 0 bases at V and 1 base at J, with 9 bases in the middle. The CDR3 has 15 residues. CDR3 residues: CASSLDRAPNTEAFF. The CDR3 DNA reads as TGTGCCAGCAGCTTAGATCGGGCGCCGAACACTGAAGCTTTCTTT.

J is TRBJ2-7 and V is TRBV11-3, with D unclear. CDR3 length: 15 residues. Per germline, CDR1 SGHNT and CDR2 YENEEA. V lost 1 base to trimming and J lost 1 base, with 11 bases between them. The CDR3 DNA follows: TGTGCCAGCAGCTTAGGAAGTGGGCCTTCCTACGAGCAGTACTTC. Amino acid sequence: CASSLGSGPSYEQYF.

The chain is built from TRBV4-3 and TRBJ2-2; perhaps TRBD2 as D (5 bases). V lost 0 bases to trimming and J lost 4 bases, with 9 bases between them. CDR3 length: 15 residues. Germline V gene lookup returns CDR1 LGHNA and CDR2 YSLEER. CDR3 in amino acids: CASSQDRRSTGELFF. The CDR3 nucleotides are TGCGCCAGCAGCCAAGATCGGAGGAGCACCGGGGAGCTGTTTTTT.

This sequence joins TRBV30 and TRBJ1-5, with D perhaps TRBD1 (6 bases). The CDR3 extends over 13 amino acids. The V and J ends lost 2 bases and 9 bases respectively, with 14 bases between them. Germline V gene sequence: CDR1 GTSNPN, CDR2 SVGIG (reference sequence). CDR3 residues: CAWSKGGSGPQHF. The CDR3 DNA reads as TGTGCCTGGAGTAAAGGGGGGTCAGGGCCCCAGCATTTT.

Only a few counts were recorded for this clone. The chain combines TRBV19 with TRBJ1-5; D is ambiguous. Per the germline V gene, CDR1 is LNHDA and CDR2 is SQIVND (reference sequence). This CDR3 region has 14 residues. Trimming left V 3 bases short and J 4 bases short, with 10 bases between. This CDR3 is CASSIAGSNQPQHF. The CDR3 DNA is TGTGCCAGTAGTATTGCAGGATCAAATCAGCCCCAGCATTTT.

The chain recombines TRBV7-2 with TRBJ1-4; 8 nucleotides match TRBD1. From germline, CDR1 is SGHTA and CDR2 FQGNSA. V trimming: 4 bases; J trimming: 2 bases; junction bases outside the gene matches: 6. There are 16 residues in the CDR3. CDR3: CASSSNRGITNEKLFF. CDR3 bases: TGTGCCAGCAGCTCCAACAGGGGGATCACTAATGAAAAACTGTTTTTT.

J is TRBJ2-5 and V is TRBV28; D not resolved. The CDR3 contains 14 residues. V was pared by 2 bases and J by 1 base, with 8 bases between. The germline CDR1 and CDR2 sequences are MDHEN and SYDVKM. In nucleotides, the CDR3 is TGTGCCAGCAGTTTACTGGAGCTCCAAGAGACCCAGTACTTC. This sequence encodes CASSLLELQETQYF.

The chain links TRBV7-3 to TRBJ2-2, with D hard to call. Germline V gene lookup returns CDR1 SGHTA and CDR2 FQGTGA. This CDR3 has 14 residues. V lost 8 bases and J 1 base, leaving 11 bases between the germline ends. The CDR3 nucleotides are TGTGCCAGCCGGCACGGGCTGAACACCGGGGAGCTGTTTTTT. Translated: CASRHGLNTGELFF. The variable domain in full, completed from reference TRBV7-3 and TRBJ2-2, reads GAGVSQTPSNKVTEKGKYVELRCDPISGHTALYWYRQSLGQGPEFLIYFQGTGAADDSGLPNDRFFAVRPEGSVSTLKIQRTERGDSAVYLCASRHGLNTGELFFGEGSRLTVL.

The genes are TRBV7-2 and TRBJ1-6, with no clear D. Germline assignment: CDR1 SGHTA and CDR2 FQGNSA. CDR3 length: 17 residues. Trimming took off 8 bases at V and 0 bases at J, with 17 bases between the two ends. The CDR3 loop reads CASLDPFRSSYNSPLHF. CDR3 nucleotides: TGTGCCAGCCTCGACCCCTTTAGGAGCTCCTATAATTCACCCCTCCACTTT. Looking up the rest from reference TRBV7-2 and TRBJ1-6 gives the full variable domain: GAGVSQSPSNKVTEKGKDVELRCDPISGHTALYWYRQSLGQGLEFLIYFQGNSAPDKSGLPSDRFSAERTGGSVSTLTIQRTQQEDSAVYLCASLDPFRSSYNSPLHFGNGTRLTVT.

The rearrangement links TRBV9 to TRBJ1-2; 7 bases are a match to TRBD1. The V gene's germline CDR1 is SGDLS and CDR2 YYNGEE. The CDR3 has 15 amino acids. V lost 6 bases and J lost 4; bases outside the gene matches: 12. The DNA for the CDR3 is TGTGCCAGCAACAAACTGCCAGGGGGGACCTATGGCTACACCTTC. It specifies CASNKLPGGTYGYTF. Variable domain in full (rest from reference TRBV9 and TRBJ1-2): DSGVTQTPKHLITATGQRVTLRCSPRSGDLSVYWYQQSLDQGLQFLIQYYNGEERAKGNILERFSAQQFPDLHSELNLSSLELGDSALYFCASNKLPGGTYGYTFGSGTRLTVV.

The J gene is TRBJ1-2, the V gene TRBV6-5; weak D call: TRBD1 (5 bases). V dropped 4 bases and J dropped 1 base, with 13 bases sitting between them. Germline V gives CDR1 MNHEY, CDR2 SVGAGI. The length of the CDR3 is 15 residues. CDR3 region: CASSWSGPGNYGYTF. The CDR3 DNA sequence: TGTGCCAGCAGTTGGTCGGGGCCGGGTAACTATGGCTACACCTTC.

The chain carries TRBV7-7 and TRBJ2-1; D ambiguous. The V gene lost 3 bases and the J gene lost 2 bases, with 11 bases spanning the gap. Germline V gives CDR1 SSHAT, CDR2 FNYEAQ (reference sequence). The CDR3 loop spans 15 amino acids. CDR3 region: CASSFSGYTYNEQFF. The CDR3, as DNA: TGTGCCAGCAGCTTCTCCGGGTATACCTACAATGAGCAGTTCTTC. The entire variable domain, with the rest obtained from reference TRBV7-7 and TRBJ2-1, is as follows: GAGVSQSPRYKVTKRGQDVTLRCDPISSHATLYWYQQALGQGPEFLTYFNYEAQPDKSGLPSDRFSAERPEGSISTLTIQRTEQRDSAMYRCASSFSGYTYNEQFFGPGTRLTVL.

On this clone: This specimen includes other DNA sequences encoding the same CDR3. This chain connects TRBV7-3 to TRBJ1-6; unclear D gene. The CDR3 length is 13 residues. Germline V gene data show CDR1 as SGHTA and CDR2 as FQGTGA. V was clipped by 2 bases and J by 7 bases, with 6 bases between them. CDR3 sequence: CASSLRGNSPLHF. The CDR3 nucleotides read TGTGCCAGCAGCTTACGTGGAAATTCACCCCTCCACTTT.

This sequence joins TRBV10-1 and TRBJ2-1, with 9 bases fitting TRBD2. Trimming removed 3 bases from V and 8 bases from J; junction bases left unmatched: 8. Germline CDR1 and CDR2: WNHNN and SYGVQD (reference sequence). CDR3 size: 15 residues. CDR3 amino acids: CASSDTAGGSDEQFF. As DNA, the CDR3 is TGCGCCAGCAGTGACACAGCGGGAGGTAGCGATGAGCAGTTCTTC.

This sequence joins TRBV10-1 and TRBJ2-1; D tentatively fits TRBD1 or TRBD2 (5 bases each). Trimming pared 1 base from V and 6 bases from J, leaving 13 bases between. The CDR3 contains 15 residues. Germline-derived CDR1 and CDR2 are WNHNN and SYGVQD (reference sequence). CDR3 amino acids: CASSEWGRLRNEQFF. CDR3 in DNA: TGCGCCAGCAGTGAGTGGGGACGGCTACGCAATGAGCAGTTCTTC.

The rearrangement uses TRBV29-1 and TRBJ2-7; TRBD1 matches 7 bases. The V gene end was trimmed by 6 bases and the J gene end by 6 bases; junction bases not matched to a gene: 11. Germline V gives CDR1 SQVTM, CDR2 ANQGSEA. The CDR3 runs to 13 residues. The CDR3 DNA reads TGCAGCGTGGGAACAGGGGCGTCTACCGAGCAGTACTTC. This translates into CSVGTGASTEQYF.

The table lists this clone with a count of one. The genes are TRBV6-5 and TRBJ1-4; D possibly corresponds to TRBD1 (5 bases). V was trimmed by 4 bases and J by 0 bases, leaving 6 bases between them. This CDR3 is built from 14 residues. The V gene's germline CDR1 is MNHEY and CDR2 SVGAGI. Written as DNA, the CDR3 is TGTGCCAGCAGTTCGACAGCAACTAATGAAAAACTGTTTTTT. Translation gives CASSSTATNEKLFF.

The chain is built from TRBV9 and TRBJ1-1, with D uncertain. V was pared by 0 bases and J by 0 bases, with 9 bases between. Germline lookup yields CDR1 SGDLS and CDR2 YYNGEE. The CDR3 loop spans 15 amino acids. The CDR3 DNA is TGTGCCAGCAGCGTAGCGGTGGATTTGAACACTGAAGCTTTCTTT. It codes for CASSVAVDLNTEAFF.

The J gene is TRBJ2-5, the V gene TRBV5-1; D is undetermined. This CDR3 has 12 residues. Trimming shortened V by 7 bases and J by 4 bases, and 11 bases separated the two germline ends. The germline V gene has CDR1 SGHRS and CDR2 YFSETQ. The CDR3: CASSLDLETQYF. CDR3 bases: TGCGCCAGCTCCTTGGACCTAGAGACCCAGTACTTC.

The chain couples TRBV19 to TRBJ1-6; 8 nucleotides align to TRBD1. This CDR3 comprises 16 residues. Per germline, CDR1 LNHDA and CDR2 SQIVND (reference sequence). Trimming at V came to 4 bases and at J to 7 bases, leaving 9 bases not matched to a gene. For the CDR3, the DNA is TGTGCCAGTAGTACCCCGCGGACAGGGAGGAATTCACCCCTCCACTTT. Protein sequence: CASSTPRTGRNSPLHF.

The chain joins TRBV27 to TRBJ2-1, with D perhaps TRBD1 or TRBD2 (6 bases each). V shed 6 bases and J shed 0 bases, with 18 bases lying between them. Germline CDR1 and CDR2: MNHEY and SMNVEV (reference sequence). This CDR3 spans 17 amino acids. The CDR3, as DNA: TGTGCCAGCAGCCCCTACGGAAGGGGGGCCTCCTACAATGAGCAGTTCTTC. Residues: CASSPYGRGASYNEQFF.